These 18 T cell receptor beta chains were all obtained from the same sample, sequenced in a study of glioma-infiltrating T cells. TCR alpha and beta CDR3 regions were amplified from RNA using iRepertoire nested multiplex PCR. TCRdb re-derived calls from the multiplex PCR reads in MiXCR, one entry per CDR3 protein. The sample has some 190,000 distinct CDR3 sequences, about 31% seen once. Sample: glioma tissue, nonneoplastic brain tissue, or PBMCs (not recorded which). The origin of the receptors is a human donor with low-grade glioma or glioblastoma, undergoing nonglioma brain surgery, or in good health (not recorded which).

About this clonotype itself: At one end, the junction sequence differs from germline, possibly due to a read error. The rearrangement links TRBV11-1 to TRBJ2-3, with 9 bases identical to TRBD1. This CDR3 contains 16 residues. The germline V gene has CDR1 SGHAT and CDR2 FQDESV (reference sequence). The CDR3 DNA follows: TGTGCCGGCAGCTTAAGGCGGACAGGGGTAACTGATACGCAGTATTTT. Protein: CAGSLRRTGVTDTQYF.

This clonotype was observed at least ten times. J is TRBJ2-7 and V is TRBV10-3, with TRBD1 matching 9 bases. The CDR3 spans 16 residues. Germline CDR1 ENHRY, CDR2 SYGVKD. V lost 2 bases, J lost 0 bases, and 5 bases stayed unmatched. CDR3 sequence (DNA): TGTGCCATCAGTGAGGGACAGGGGCGAAGCTCCTACGAGCAGTACTTC. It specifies CAISEGQGRSSYEQYF.

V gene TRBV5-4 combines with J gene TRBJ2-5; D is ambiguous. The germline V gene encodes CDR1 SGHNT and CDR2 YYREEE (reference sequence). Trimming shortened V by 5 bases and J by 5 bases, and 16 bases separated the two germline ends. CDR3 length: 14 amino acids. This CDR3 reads CASRSSGSEETQYF. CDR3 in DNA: TGTGCCAGCAGGTCATCTGGCAGTGAGGAGACCCAGTACTTC.

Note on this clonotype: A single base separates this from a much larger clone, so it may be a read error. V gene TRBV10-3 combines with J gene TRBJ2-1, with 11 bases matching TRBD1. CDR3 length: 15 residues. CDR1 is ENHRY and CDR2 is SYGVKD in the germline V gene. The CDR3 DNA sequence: TGTGCCATCAGTGTCGGACAGGGGGCAATCAATAAGCAGTTCTTC. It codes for CAISVGQGAINKQFF.

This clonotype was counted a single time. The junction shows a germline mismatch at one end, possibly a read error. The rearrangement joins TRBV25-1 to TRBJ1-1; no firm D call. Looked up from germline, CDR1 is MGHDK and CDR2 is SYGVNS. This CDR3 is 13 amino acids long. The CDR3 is CASRGRSIAEAFF. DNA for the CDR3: TGCGCCAGCAGAGGTCGGAGTATCGCTGAAGCTTTCTTT.

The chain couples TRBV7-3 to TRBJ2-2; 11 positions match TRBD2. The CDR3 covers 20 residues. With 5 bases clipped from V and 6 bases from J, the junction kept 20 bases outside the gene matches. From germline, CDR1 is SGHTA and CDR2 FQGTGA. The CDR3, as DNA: TGTGCCAGCAGCCCAACACTACTGACTAGCGGGATGGGTCTAGCCGGGGAGCTGTTTTTT. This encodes CASSPTLLTSGMGLAGELFF. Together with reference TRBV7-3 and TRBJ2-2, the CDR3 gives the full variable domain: GAGVSQTPSNKVTEKGKYVELRCDPISGHTALYWYRQSLGQGPEFLIYFQGTGAADDSGLPNDRFFAVRPEGSVSTLKIQRTERGDSAVYLCASSPTLLTSGMGLAGELFFGEGSRLTVL.

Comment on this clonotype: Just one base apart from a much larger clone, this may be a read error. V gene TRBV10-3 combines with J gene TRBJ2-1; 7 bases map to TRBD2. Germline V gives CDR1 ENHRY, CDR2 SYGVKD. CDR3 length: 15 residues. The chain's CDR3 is CAVSGTAGPPSEQFF. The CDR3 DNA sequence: TGTGCCGTCAGTGGAACAGCGGGGCCCCCGAGTGAGCAGTTCTTC.

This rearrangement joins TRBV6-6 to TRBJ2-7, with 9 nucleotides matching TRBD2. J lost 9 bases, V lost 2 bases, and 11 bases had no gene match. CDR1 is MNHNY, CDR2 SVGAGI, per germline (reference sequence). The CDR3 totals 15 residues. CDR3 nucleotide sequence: TGTGCCAGCAGTTACCCAATAGCGGGAGTGTTAGCGCAGTACTTC. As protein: CASSYPIAGVLAQYF.

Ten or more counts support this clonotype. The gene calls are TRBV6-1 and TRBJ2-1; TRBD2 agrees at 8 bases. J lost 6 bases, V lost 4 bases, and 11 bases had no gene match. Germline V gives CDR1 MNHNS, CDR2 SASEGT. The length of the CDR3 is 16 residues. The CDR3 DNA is TGTGCCAGCAGTGGCACCGGGACTAGTAGGAGCAATGAGCAGTTCTTC. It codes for CASSGTGTSRSNEQFF.

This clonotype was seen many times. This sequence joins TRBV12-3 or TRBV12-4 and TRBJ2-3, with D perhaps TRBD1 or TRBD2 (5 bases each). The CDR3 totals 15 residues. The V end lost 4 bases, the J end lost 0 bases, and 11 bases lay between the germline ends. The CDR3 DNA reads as TGTGCCAGCAGTTGGGACGCTTCTAGCACAGATACGCAGTATTTT. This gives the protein CASSWDASSTDTQYF.

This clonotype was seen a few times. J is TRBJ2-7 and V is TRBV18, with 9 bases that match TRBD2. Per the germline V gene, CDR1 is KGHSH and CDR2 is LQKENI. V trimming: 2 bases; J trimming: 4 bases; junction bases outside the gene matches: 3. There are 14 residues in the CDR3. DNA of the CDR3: TGTGCCAGCTCACCAGGGACTAGCCCTTACGAGCAGTACTTC. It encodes CASSPGTSPYEQYF.

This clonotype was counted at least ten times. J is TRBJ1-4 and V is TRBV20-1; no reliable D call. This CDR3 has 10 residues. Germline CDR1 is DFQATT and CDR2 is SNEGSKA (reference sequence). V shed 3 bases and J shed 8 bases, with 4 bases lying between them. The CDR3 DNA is TGCAGTGCTAGGGGGGAAAAACTGTTTTTT. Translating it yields CSARGEKLFF.

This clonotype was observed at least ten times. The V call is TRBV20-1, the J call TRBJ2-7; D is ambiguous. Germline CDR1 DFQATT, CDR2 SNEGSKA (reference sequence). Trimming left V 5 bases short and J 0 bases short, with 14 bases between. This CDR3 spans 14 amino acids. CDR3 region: CSAYAPSSSYEQYF. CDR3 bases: TGCAGTGCTTATGCCCCCAGCAGCTCCTACGAGCAGTACTTC.

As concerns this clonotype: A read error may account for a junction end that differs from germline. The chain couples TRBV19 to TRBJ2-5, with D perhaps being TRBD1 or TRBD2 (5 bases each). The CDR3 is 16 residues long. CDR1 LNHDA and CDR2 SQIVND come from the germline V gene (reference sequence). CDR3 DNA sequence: TGTGCCAGTAGTATGGGGGTGACACCTGAGTCGGAGACCCAGCACTTC. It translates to CASSMGVTPESETQHF.

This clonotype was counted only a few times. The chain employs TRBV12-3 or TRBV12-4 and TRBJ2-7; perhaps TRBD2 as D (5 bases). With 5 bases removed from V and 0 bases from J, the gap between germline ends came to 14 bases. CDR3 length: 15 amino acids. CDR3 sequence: CASSRTDWFSYEQYF. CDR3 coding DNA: TGTGCCAGCAGTAGGACTGACTGGTTCTCCTACGAGCAGTACTTC.

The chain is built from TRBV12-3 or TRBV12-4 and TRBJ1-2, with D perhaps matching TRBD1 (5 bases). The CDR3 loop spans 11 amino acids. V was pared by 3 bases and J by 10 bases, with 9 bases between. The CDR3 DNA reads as TGTGCCAGCAGTTTGGGAGGGGCCTACACCTTC. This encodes CASSLGGAYTF.

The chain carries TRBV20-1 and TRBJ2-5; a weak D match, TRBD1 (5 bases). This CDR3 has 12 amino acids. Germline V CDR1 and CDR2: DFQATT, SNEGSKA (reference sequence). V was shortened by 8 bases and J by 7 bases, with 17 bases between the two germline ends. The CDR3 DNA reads TGCAGTCCGATGAGAAATCAGGGGACCCAGTACTTC. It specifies CSPMRNQGTQYF.

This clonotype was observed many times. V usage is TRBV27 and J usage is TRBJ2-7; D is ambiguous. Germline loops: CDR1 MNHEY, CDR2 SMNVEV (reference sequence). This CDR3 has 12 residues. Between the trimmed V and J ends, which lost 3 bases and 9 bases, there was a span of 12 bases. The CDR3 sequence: CASSLDGATQYF. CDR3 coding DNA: TGTGCCAGCAGTTTGGACGGAGCGACGCAGTACTTC.